These 5 T cell receptor beta chains originate from one sample sequenced in a study of naive and memory T cell subsets. Treatment of the sample: skin biopsy from PPD injection site in Mantoux-positive individual. Input was roughly 1 to 1,100 ng of DNase-treated total RNA without cell sorting. Alpha and beta constant region primers primed reverse transcription for blood and skin samples. TCRdb ran MiXCR on the UMI-ligation and nested PCR reads and lists one entry per CDR3 protein. Seen here are 17,000 or so distinct CDR3 sequences, 8% to 10% observed once, and the top ten hold about 6.5%. The sequenced sample was skin, obtained from a tuberculin skin test site. The receptors originated from an adult in good health.

This clonotype was recorded at least ten times. The chain has TRBV5-4 and TRBJ2-2, with D possibly matching TRBD2 (6 bases). This CDR3 has 16 residues. V was trimmed by 0 bases and J by 6 bases, leaving 15 bases between them. CDR1 SGHNT and CDR2 YYREEE come from the germline V gene (reference sequence). The CDR3 reads CASSLVPRRVSGELFF. CDR3 nucleotide sequence: TGTGCCAGCAGCTTGGTCCCAAGGAGGGTTTCCGGGGAGCTGTTTTTT.

This clonotype was found many times. This sequence joins TRBV6-2 or TRBV6-3 and TRBJ1-5; 10 positions agree with TRBD1. There are 22 residues in the CDR3. The V and J ends lost 0 bases and 0 bases, in that order; junction bases with no gene match: 17. CDR1 and CDR2 from the germline V gene are MNHEY and SVGEGT. The DNA of the CDR3 is TGTGCCAGCAGTTACTCCCAAGAGGGTCCGGGACAGGGGACCCTTAGCAATCAGCCCCAGCATTTT. It is translated as CASSYSQEGPGQGTLSNQPQHF.

The sample holds many counts of this clonotype. V gene TRBV6-6 combines with J gene TRBJ2-2; D gene ambiguous. V was clipped by 2 bases and J by 6 bases, with 10 bases between them. CDR3 length: 14 residues. The V gene's germline CDR1 is MNHNY and CDR2 SVGAGI (reference sequence). CDR3 loop: CASSYGHSAGELFF. CDR3 bases: TGTGCCAGCAGTTACGGTCACTCCGCCGGGGAGCTGTTTTTT.

This clonotype was observed at least ten times. The chain combines TRBV29-1 with TRBJ2-1; 13 nucleotides agree with TRBD2. J gave up 4 bases and V 7 bases, and 7 bases lay outside the gene matches. The CDR3 length is 15 residues. CDR1 is SQVTM, CDR2 ANQGSEA, per germline. The CDR3 DNA sequence: TGCAGCGGACTGGGGACTAGCGGGGATTACAATGAGCAGTTCTTC. Protein sequence: CSGLGTSGDYNEQFF.

The table lists this clonotype with many counts. The chain recombines TRBV27 with TRBJ1-2; perhaps TRBD1 as D (5 bases). Germline-derived CDR1 and CDR2 are MNHEY and SMNVEV (reference sequence). The CDR3 covers 15 residues. V lost 3 bases to trimming and J lost 0 bases, with 11 bases between them. This chain's CDR3 is CASSFGRRANYGYTF. For the CDR3, the DNA is TGTGCCAGCAGTTTTGGTCGCAGGGCTAACTATGGCTACACCTTC.